The entry below describes one T cell receptor (beta chain). The target antigen is unknown. The CDR3 extends over 15 amino acids. The V gene lost 0 bases and the J gene lost 5 bases, with 11 bases spanning the gap. Germline CDR1 is LNHNV and CDR2 is YYDKDF (reference sequence). Pooling of second doses given at about 4 or about 12 weeks was done. Measured with immunoSEQ multiplex PCR; TCRdb has only the in-frame clones, and not every one. The table records 110,000 or so clones, 89% of them present only once. The sample comes from a study of T cell responses to AZD1222 COVID-19 vaccine. Regarding the study as a whole: Scientists sampled the repertoires only once the peak T cell response had passed. Among those given AZD1222, only six were seropositive at baseline.

The rearrangement uses TRBV15 and TRBJ1-5; D call uncertain. The clonotype originates from an adult who received the AZD1222 COVID-19 vaccine. This sample comprised peripheral blood, obtained 28 days after the second AZD1222 dose. CDR3 coding DNA: TGTGCCACCAGCAGAGAGCCAGCAGACTATCAGCCCCAGCATTTT. This translates into CATSREPADYQPQHF.